The subject of this entry is one TCR beta chain. What it binds is not known. This sample was taken from a study of shared clonotypes between healthy human individuals. Study in general: Every donor yielded three CD4 naive, three CD4 memory, two CD8 naive and one CD8 memory plate.

Germline V gives CDR1 SGDLS, CDR2 YYNGEE. Between the trimmed V and J ends, which lost 3 bases and 0 bases, there was a span of 8 bases. The CDR3 totals 14 residues. Method: immunoSEQ multiplex PCR; TCRdb's copy keeps in-frame clones and lacks some. The table lists some 300,000 clones, 73% of them singletons. Study-level results: The naive CD4 repertoires of a handful of donors were compared, and around 4.7% of clonotypes were shared. Generation probabilities of non-shared clonotypes were lower (relative to those shared by all four donors). Limited genetic and exposure-history diversity came from having few donors.

The V call is TRBV9, the J call TRBJ2-3; no clear D. The receptor comes from a man aged 25 to 40 in good health. What was sequenced was memory CD4+ T cells sorted from blood. Subset denoted: CD45RA-negative fraction. For the CDR3, the DNA is TGTGCCAGCAGCGCCGTACTCAGCACAGATACGCAGTATTTT. It specifies CASSAVLSTDTQYF.